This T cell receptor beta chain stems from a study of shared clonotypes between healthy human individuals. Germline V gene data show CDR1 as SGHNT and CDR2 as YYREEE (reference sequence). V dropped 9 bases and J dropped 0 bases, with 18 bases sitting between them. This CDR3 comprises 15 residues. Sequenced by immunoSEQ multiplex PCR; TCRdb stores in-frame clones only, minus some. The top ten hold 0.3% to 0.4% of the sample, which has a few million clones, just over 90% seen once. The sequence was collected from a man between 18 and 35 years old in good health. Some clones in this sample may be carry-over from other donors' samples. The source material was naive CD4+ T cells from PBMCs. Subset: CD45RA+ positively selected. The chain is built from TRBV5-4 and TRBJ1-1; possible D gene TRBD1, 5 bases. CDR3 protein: CATAGTAVLNTEAFF. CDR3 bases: TGTGCCACCGCGGGGACCGCCGTTTTGAACACTGAAGCTTTCTTT.